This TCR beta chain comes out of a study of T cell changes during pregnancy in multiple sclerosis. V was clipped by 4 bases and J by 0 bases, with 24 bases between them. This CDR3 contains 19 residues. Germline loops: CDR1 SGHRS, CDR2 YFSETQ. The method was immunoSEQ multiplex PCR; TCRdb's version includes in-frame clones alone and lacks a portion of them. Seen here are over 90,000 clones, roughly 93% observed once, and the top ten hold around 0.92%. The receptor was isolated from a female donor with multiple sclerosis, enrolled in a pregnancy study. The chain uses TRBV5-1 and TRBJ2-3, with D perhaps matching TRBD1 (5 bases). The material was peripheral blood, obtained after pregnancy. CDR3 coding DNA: TGCGCCAGCAGCGTGGACCTGCTTAAAGGGGTTAAGAGCACAGATACGCAGTATTTT. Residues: CASSVDLLKGVKSTDTQYF.